A selection of T cell receptor beta chains follows, all from one sample in a study of T cells after posttransplantation cyclophosphamide. TCRdb's copy holds only in-frame clones and misses some; the assay was immunoSEQ multiplex PCR. The data contain 2,700 or so clones, 74% of them singletons. Source: PBMCs, taken after allogeneic stem cell transplant with posttransplant cyclophosphamide. Receptors were obtained from a female patient in her fifties who received an allogeneic stem cell transplant from a related donor, was CMV-positive, and had no GVHD. Some T cells may arise from the graft donor. CDR3s include the opening cysteine and the closing phenylalanine or tryptophan. D genes are given only for firm matches. A clone size is listed for some rows: how often the clone was seen (once, few, many), or a class if it is expanded.

length: 11; J: TRBJ1-1; size: -; V: TRBV6-6; D: -; DNA: TGTGCCAGCAGTACCCCCGTCGGGGTCCTCTTT; CDR3: CASSTPVGVLF
length: 15; J: TRBJ2-1; size: -; V: TRBV7-2; D: TRBD2; DNA: TGTGCCAGCAGCTTAGGGGCGGGGGAGTACAATGAGCAGTTCTTC; CDR3: CASSLGAGEYNEQFF
length: 14; J: TRBJ2-7; size: few; V: TRBV18; D: TRBD1; DNA: TGTGCCAGCTCACCGCAGACAGGGGAGGAAGAGCAGTACTTC; CDR3: CASSPQTGEEEQYF
length: 13; J: TRBJ2-7; size: once; V: TRBV2; D: TRBD1; DNA: TGTGCCAGCACCCGGGACAGGGGCTACGAGCAGTACTTC; CDR3: CASTRDRGYEQYF
length: 15; J: TRBJ2-6; size: -; V: TRBV11-3; D: -; DNA: TGTGCCAGCAGCCCCGGGGGATCTGGGGCCAACGTCCTGACTTTC; CDR3: CASSPGGSGANVLTF
length: 16; J: TRBJ2-5; size: -; V: TRBV7-2; D: TRBD1; DNA: TGTGCCAGCAGCCGCGGTCCGGGACAGGGACAAGAGACCCAGTACTTC; CDR3: CASSRGPGQGQETQYF
length: 14; J: TRBJ2-7; size: -; V: TRBV6-1; D: -; DNA: TGTGCCAGTCGAATCCAACTTGGAGACTACGAGCAGTACTTC; CDR3: CASRIQLGDYEQYF
length: 14; J: TRBJ2-2; size: -; V: TRBV10-2; D: TRBD2; DNA: TGCGCCAGGGGACTAGCGGAGAGGGGCGGGGAGCTGTTTTTT; CDR3: CARGLAERGGELFF
length: 16; J: TRBJ2-1; size: -; V: TRBV21-1; D: -; DNA: TGTGCCAGCAGCAAGGGAAAATGGCAGGGGTTCCATGAGCAGTTCTTC; CDR3: CASSKGKWQGFHEQFF
length: 16; J: TRBJ1-1; size: -; V: TRBV7-3; D: -; DNA: TGTGCCAGCGGCTATCTGACAGGTCCTACGGGCACTGAAGCTTTCTTT; CDR3: CASGYLTGPTGTEAFF
length: 13; J: TRBJ1-5; size: -; V: TRBV21-1; D: -; DNA: TGTGCCTGTCCCAGGGGGCGCAATCAGCCCCAGCATTTT; CDR3: CACPRGRNQPQHF
length: 15; J: TRBJ2-7; size: few; V: TRBV4-1; D: TRBD1; DNA: TGCGCCAGCAGCCAACCTGGACAGGGGGCCCACGAGCAGTACTTC; CDR3: CASSQPGQGAHEQYF
length: 17; J: TRBJ2-2; size: few; V: TRBV19; D: TRBD2; DNA: TGTGCCAGTAGTTCGACTAGCGGGAGGGCGGGTACCGGGGAGCTGTTTTTT; CDR3: CASSSTSGRAGTGELFF
length: 18; J: TRBJ1-4; size: -; V: TRBV19; D: TRBD1; DNA: TGTGCCAGTAGACCCGGGACAGGGAGAAGTACAACTAATGAAAAACTGTTTTTT; CDR3: CASRPGTGRSTTNEKLFF
length: 15; J: TRBJ1-4; size: -; V: TRBV19; D: -; DNA: TGTGCCAGTAGCGTATCGACAGGTTGGGGGGAAAAACTGTTTTTT; CDR3: CASSVSTGWGEKLFF
length: 16; J: TRBJ1-5; size: -; V: TRBV6-6; D: TRBD1; DNA: TGTGCCAGCAGAGCCCGGGACAGGAGTAGCAATCAGCCCCAGCATTTT; CDR3: CASRARDRSSNQPQHF
length: 17; J: TRBJ1-6; size: -; V: TRBV18; D: -; DNA: TGTGCCGGCTCTCCCTCCGAGGTGGCCTCCTATAATTCACCCCTCCACTTT; CDR3: CAGSPSEVASYNSPLHF
length: 15; J: TRBJ2-5; size: -; V: TRBV18; D: TRBD1; DNA: TGTGCCAGCTCACCACGGACAGGGAACGAAGAGACCCAGTACTTC; CDR3: CASSPRTGNEETQYF
length: 15; J: TRBJ1-1; size: -; V: TRBV5-1; D: -; DNA: TGCGCCAGCAGCGTTGCACAGGTGCGAGGCACTGAAGCTTTCTTT; CDR3: CASSVAQVRGTEAFF
length: 17; J: TRBJ2-3; size: -; V: TRBV7-2; D: TRBD1; DNA: TGTGCCAGCAGCTTATCCTCTCGGGACAGCTTCACAGATACGCAGTATTTT; CDR3: CASSLSSRDSFTDTQYF
length: 15; J: TRBJ1-5; size: -; V: TRBV5-4; D: -; DNA: TGTGCCAGCAGCTTGGTCCCGGGGGGCAATCAGCCCCAGCATTTT; CDR3: CASSLVPGGNQPQHF
length: 15; J: TRBJ2-2; size: -; V: TRBV4-1; D: -; DNA: TGCGCCAGCAGCCCGCGAGCTACGAACACCGGGGAGCTGTTTTTT; CDR3: CASSPRATNTGELFF
length: 15; J: TRBJ1-2; size: -; V: TRBV5-1; D: -; DNA: TGCGCCAGCACCTCCGGGACATACATTAACTATGGCTACACCTTC; CDR3: CASTSGTYINYGYTF
length: 14; J: TRBJ2-3; size: -; V: TRBV23-1; D: TRBD1; DNA: TGCGCCAGCAGGGACAGGGCTAGCACAGATACGCAGTATTTT; CDR3: CASRDRASTDTQYF
length: 14; J: TRBJ2-1; size: -; V: TRBV5-1; D: TRBD2; DNA: TGCGCCAGCAGCTTGGGGACTAGCGGGGAAAAGCAGTTCTTC; CDR3: CASSLGTSGEKQFF
length: 14; J: TRBJ1-6; size: once; V: TRBV11-2; D: TRBD1; DNA: TGTGCCAGCAAGTTTGAGGGGGCTGGTTCACCCCTCCACTTT; CDR3: CASKFEGAGSPLHF
length: 19; J: TRBJ2-6; size: -; V: TRBV19; D: -; DNA: TGTGCCAGTAGTATTTCTTCGAGAGGGATCCTCTCAGGGGCCAACGTCCTGACTTTC; CDR3: CASSISSRGILSGANVLTF
length: 13; J: TRBJ1-2; size: -; V: TRBV28; D: -; DNA: TGTGCCAGCAGTTTAGGGAGCAACTATGGCTACACCTTC; CDR3: CASSLGSNYGYTF
length: 14; J: TRBJ1-1; size: few; V: TRBV29-1; D: -; DNA: TGCAGCGTTGAGCAACAGGGAGGGCGCACTGAAGCTTTCTTT; CDR3: CSVEQQGGRTEAFF
length: 17; J: TRBJ1-3; size: -; V: TRBV2; D: TRBD1; DNA: TGTGCCAGCCGAGACAGGGGGATAATAAGGGGCGGAAACACCATATATTTT; CDR3: CASRDRGIIRGGNTIYF
length: 14; J: TRBJ2-5; size: -; V: TRBV27; D: TRBD1; DNA: TGTGCCAGCGGCGACAGGGGGTACCAAGAGACCCAGTACTTC; CDR3: CASGDRGYQETQYF
length: 15; J: TRBJ2-3; size: -; V: TRBV7-2; D: TRBD2; DNA: TGTGCCAGCAGCCAAGAAGCGGGGTTCGCAGATACGCAGTATTTT; CDR3: CASSQEAGFADTQYF
length: 13; J: TRBJ2-1; size: -; V: TRBV27; D: -; DNA: TGTGCCAGCAGTTTAGAGCCCTACAATGAGCAGTTCTTC; CDR3: CASSLEPYNEQFF
length: 16; J: TRBJ2-2; size: -; V: TRBV12-5; D: TRBD1; DNA: TGTGCTAGTGGTTTGTCGGCAGGGGGTGCGCCCGGGGAGCTGTTTTTT; CDR3: CASGLSAGGAPGELFF
length: 17; J: TRBJ2-3; size: -; V: TRBV1; D: -; DNA: TGCACCAGCACCCTAGCCCTGGGTAGGGGGTGGCGGGATACGCAGTATTTT; CDR3: CTSTLALGRGWRDTQYF
length: 17; J: TRBJ2-2; size: -; V: TRBV5-4; D: TRBD2; DNA: TGTGCCAGCAGCTTGTTTTTGGGCTCGGGAGGCACCGGGGAGCTGTTTTTT; CDR3: CASSLFLGSGGTGELFF
length: 12; J: TRBJ1-6; size: -; V: TRBV19; D: -; DNA: TGTGCCAGCAACCGGGGTGGTTCACCCCTCCACTTT; CDR3: CASNRGGSPLHF
length: 15; J: TRBJ1-1; size: few; V: TRBV5-6; D: -; DNA: TGTGCCAGCAGCCTAATGGGCGGGGTGAACACTGAAGCTTTCTTT; CDR3: CASSLMGGVNTEAFF
length: 15; J: TRBJ2-1; size: -; V: TRBV5-1; D: TRBD1; DNA: TGCGCCAGCAGCTTGGCCTTGTCAGGGGGCAATGAGCAGTTCTTC; CDR3: CASSLALSGGNEQFF
length: 14; J: TRBJ2-1; size: -; V: TRBV6-5; D: -; DNA: TGTGCCAGCAGACCCGCAACTAGGTCCCATGAGCAGTTCTTC; CDR3: CASRPATRSHEQFF
length: 15; J: TRBJ2-5; size: few; V: TRBV5-1; D: TRBD1; DNA: TGCGCCAGCAGCTCGACCGGGACAGGGGGAGAGACCCAGTACTTC; CDR3: CASSSTGTGGETQYF
length: 14; J: TRBJ1-6; size: -; V: TRBV7-3; D: -; DNA: TGTGCCAGCAGCCAGCAGGGCCATAATTCACCCCTCCACTTT; CDR3: CASSQQGHNSPLHF